A selection of T cell receptor beta chains follows, all from one sample in a study of cytomegalovirus exposure and HLA in healthy donors. TCRdb keeps only in-frame clones here, not all; method: immunoSEQ multiplex PCR. The sample carries about 60,000 clones, 90% to 97% recorded once. The source material was PBMCs. The source of these receptors is a man in his late teens or twenties in good health and CMV-seronegative. Both conserved end residues are trimmed from each CDR3. Not all rows give a size; the values are once, few, many and, for expanded clones, a class.

clone_size v_call cdr3_aa
. TRBV28 ASSFPGLYNEQF
. TRBV9 ASSVGTANTEAF
. TRBV18 ASSRDLTGELF
. TRBV29-1 SVDNTGTQGAGEQY
. TRBV4-3 ASSQDITGGETQY
. TRBV6-5 ASRTGTRSYNEQF
. TRBV5-1 ASSNGQGGALGLPDTQY
. TRBV27 ASSPLSRRSTDTQY
. TRBV7-6 ASSPLATASDTQY
. TRBV7-7 ASSPGQGYVTTQY
. TRBV19 ASSIGGSYEQY
. TRBV6-1 ASRWDTGNTGELF
. TRBV9 ASSGGGEHEQY
once TRBV5-6 ASSLASGGALTGEQY
. TRBV29-1 SVPQEGTGTQY
. TRBV28 ASSILEPGLAGGSYEQY
. TRBV27 ASSLGGAGNEQF
. TRBV30 AWSKGLADEQY
. TRBV27 ASSLYRQGAGEQF
. TRBV18 ASSPGGGDYGYT
. TRBV28 ASSLTGYTDTQY
. TRBV27 ASSKLANEQF